This passage covers 16 T cell receptor beta chains from one sample sequenced in a study of T cells after yellow fever vaccination. MiXCR, applied by TCRdb to the 5' RACE reads, yields one record per CDR3 protein. Of some 70,000 distinct CDR3 sequences in the sample, approximately 7% were seen once. Sequenced material: CD8+ T cells sorted from PBMCs, taken about 41 days after the first yellow fever vaccination. These receptors all come from a young man who received the YFV17D yellow fever vaccine.

This clonotype was detected once. The gene calls are TRBV4-1 and TRBJ2-7, with unresolved D. Germline CDR1 MGHRA, CDR2 YSYEKL. V lost 1 base and J 2 bases, leaving 18 bases between the germline ends. This CDR3 has 17 amino acids. CDR3 region: CASSQVPREDVAYEQYF. CDR3 nucleotides: TGCGCCAGCAGCCAAGTCCCTAGAGAGGACGTAGCCTACGAGCAGTACTTC.

This clonotype was seen only a few times. This chain uses TRBV20-1 with TRBJ1-2; D ambiguous. CDR1 and CDR2 from the germline V gene are DFQATT and SNEGSKA (reference sequence). This CDR3 spans 12 amino acids. V lost 3 bases and J lost 2, with 7 bases in between. The CDR3 DNA sequence: TGCAGTGCTAGGAACGAGAACTATGGCTACACCTTC. It yields the protein CSARNENYGYTF.

This clonotype occurred many times. The chain uses TRBV12-3 or TRBV12-4 and TRBJ2-1; D is ambiguous. The length of the CDR3 is 14 residues. V lost 6 bases, J lost 2 bases, and 11 bases lay in between. CDR3 coding DNA: TGTGCCAGCAGAATGGACGGCCCCTACAATGAGCAGTTCTTC. Translating gives CASRMDGPYNEQFF.

Concerning this clonotype itself: A much larger clone differs from this one at a single base, so this may be a read error. The gene calls are TRBV7-2 and TRBJ2-4, with a possible D match to TRBD2 (6 bases). Germline V gives CDR1 SGHTA, CDR2 FQGNSA. The CDR3 sequence is 12 residues long. Trimming took off 7 bases at V and 8 bases at J, with 12 bases between the two ends. The chain's CDR3 is CASIYWGDIQYF. In DNA form, the CDR3 reads TGTGCCAGCATCTACTGGGGGGACATTCAGTACTTC.

The chain couples TRBV7-7 to TRBJ2-1, with TRBD2 identical over 10 bases. Germline CDR1 and CDR2: SSHAT and FNYEAQ (reference sequence). Unmatched junction bases numbered 13, after V lost 5 bases and J lost 6 bases. The CDR3 is 17 amino acids. CDR3: CASSHDSGGTLSNEQFF. The CDR3 coding sequence is TGTGCCAGCAGCCACGATAGCGGGGGGACCCTTAGCAATGAGCAGTTCTTC.

This clonotype was counted many times. The chain couples TRBV6-5 to TRBJ2-1, with TRBD2 matching over 8 bases. The V gene end was trimmed by 1 base and the J gene end by 1 base; junction bases not matched to a gene: 6. This CDR3 region has 17 residues. Germline V gene sequence: CDR1 MNHEY, CDR2 SVGAGI. CDR3 bases: TGTGCCAGCAGTTACTATTTCGGGGGGGTGTCCTACAATGAGCAGTTCTTC. Residues: CASSYYFGGVSYNEQFF.

This clonotype was observed at least ten times. This sequence joins TRBV7-6 and TRBJ2-7; D might be TRBD1 or TRBD2, each matching 6 bases. Trimming removed 5 bases at V and 0 bases at J, with 11 bases between. The CDR3 contains 14 residues. Germline values: CDR1 SGHVS, CDR2 FNYEAQ. Here the CDR3 reads CASSPRGVSYEQYF. In DNA form, the CDR3 reads TGTGCCAGCAGCCCGAGGGGGGTCTCCTACGAGCAGTACTTC. The complete variable domain, with remaining parts taken from reference TRBV7-6 and TRBJ2-7, reads GAGVSQSPRYKVTKRGQDVALRCDPISGHVSLYWYRQALGQGPEFLTYFNYEAQQDKSGLPNDRFSAERPEGSISTLTIQRTEQRDSAMYRCASSPRGVSYEQYFGPGTRLTVT.

This clonotype has at least ten counts. The chain has TRBV29-1 and TRBJ2-7; 10 nucleotides align to TRBD1. The CDR3 spans 14 residues. With 8 bases clipped from V and 7 bases from J, the junction kept 14 bases outside the gene matches. CDR1 SQVTM and CDR2 ANQGSEA come from the germline V gene. CDR3 protein: CSTLSTGGFEEQYF. CDR3 bases: TGCAGCACGCTATCGACAGGGGGCTTTGAGGAGCAGTACTTC.

In this sample, this clonotype turned up many times. J is TRBJ2-2 and V is TRBV12-3 or TRBV12-4; no definite D call. The V end lost 4 bases, the J end lost 7 bases, and 10 bases lay between the germline ends. The length of the CDR3 is 13 residues. The CDR3 bases are TGTGCCAGCAGTTCCCTGGGATTCGGGGAGCTGTTTTTT. The encoded protein is CASSSLGFGELFF.

This clonotype was detected a few times. The chain is built from TRBV7-9 and TRBJ2-7; 8 bases map to TRBD1. Germline V gene lookup returns CDR1 SEHNR and CDR2 FQNEAQ (reference sequence). The CDR3 runs 15 residues. With V trimmed by 5 bases and J by 3 bases, 9 bases remained unmatched. This CDR3 is CASSPKTGEVYEQYF. For the CDR3, the DNA is TGTGCCAGCAGCCCCAAGACAGGGGAGGTCTACGAGCAGTACTTC.

V usage is TRBV4-1 and J usage is TRBJ1-3, with D tentatively TRBD1 (5 bases). Germline assignment: CDR1 MGHRA and CDR2 YSYEKL. The CDR3 spans 15 residues. The V end was cut by 3 bases, the J end by 0 bases, with 9 bases between. CDR3 in DNA: TGCGCCAGCAGCCATTGGGGGTACTCTGGAAACACCATATATTTT. Its protein is CASSHWGYSGNTIYF.

The rearrangement links TRBV6-5 to TRBJ2-1, with D unclear. Germline assignment: CDR1 MNHEY and CDR2 SVGAGI. The ends were cut back, 5 bases at V and 0 bases at J, with 11 bases in the middle. The CDR3 length is 15 residues. CDR3 bases: TGTGCCAGCAGTCACCGCCCCCCCTCCTACAATGAGCAGTTCTTC. It encodes CASSHRPPSYNEQFF.

This clonotype was seen at least ten times. For the CDR3, the DNA is TGTGCCAGCAGTTCCGATGCAGGGGGCGACACCATATATTTT. Its protein product is CASSSDAGGDTIYF. V gene TRBV6-2 or TRBV6-3 combines with J gene TRBJ1-3; 8 bases match TRBD1. Germline lookup yields CDR1 MNHEY and CDR2 SVGEGT. The junction had 7 bases not matched to a gene; V was cut back by 4 bases and J by 8 bases. The CDR3 has 14 amino acids.

In its sample, this clonotype was seen many times. V and J are TRBV7-9 and TRBJ2-3; D gene unclear. CDR1 and CDR2 (germline): SEHNR, FQNEAQ (reference sequence). Trimming stripped 0 bases from V and 11 bases from J, with 9 bases between. The CDR3 is made up of 12 amino acids. CDR3 nucleotides: TGTGCCAGCAGCTTAGCTAGTTGGATGCAGTATTTT. Amino acid sequence: CASSLASWMQYF. Complete variable domain (other parts from reference TRBV7-9 and TRBJ2-3): DTGVSQNPRHKITKRGQNVTFRCDPISEHNRLYWYRQTLGQGPEFLTYFQNEAQLEKSRLLSDRFSAERPKGSFSTLEIQRTEQGDSAMYLCASSLASWMQYFGPGTRLTVL.

This clonotype was seen ten or more times. The chain joins TRBV27 to TRBJ1-1; no definite D call. The germline V gene encodes CDR1 MNHEY and CDR2 SMNVEV (reference sequence). The CDR3 contains 12 residues. Trimming left V 5 bases short and J 7 bases short, with 11 bases between. The CDR3 sequence: CASSTNSREAFF. CDR3 bases: TGTGCCAGCAGTACTAACTCGCGTGAAGCTTTCTTT.

This clonotype was seen repeatedly, ten times or more. The chain's CDR3 is CSALGPNTEAFF. CDR3 bases: TGCAGTGCTTTGGGGCCTAACACTGAAGCTTTCTTT. The chain links TRBV20-1 to TRBJ1-1; D possibly corresponds to TRBD1 (5 bases). V shed 5 bases and J shed 2 bases, with 9 bases lying between them. This CDR3 region has 12 residues. Germline V gives CDR1 DFQATT, CDR2 SNEGSKA (reference sequence).